This is a list of T cell receptor beta chains from one sample in a study of blood T cell repertoires in COVID-19. Repertoires were generated with immunoSEQ multiplex PCR, while TCRdb's copy carries only in-frame clones and drops some. The table lists 350,000 to 400,000 clones, 88% of them singletons. The sequenced sample was PBMCs or T cells enriched from blood (not recorded which). The receptor set was obtained from a woman between 18 and 30 years old who had recovered from COVID-19. CDR3s include the opening cysteine and the closing phenylalanine or tryptophan. A D gene is named only where the DNA matches it firmly. Only some rows state a clone size, as once, few, many or a class for expanded clones.

J	V	D	size	CDR3	DNA
TRBJ1-1	TRBV4-3	TRBD1	NA	CASSLTRSGQGAFF	TGCGCCAGCAGCCTGACCAGATCGGGACAGGGAGCTTTCTTT
TRBJ2-3	TRBV28	NA	NA	CASSLTKRSYGTDTQYF	TGTGCCAGCAGTTTAACAAAAAGGAGTTACGGCACAGATACGCAGTATTTT
TRBJ2-3	TRBV7-9	TRBD2	NA	CASSLIASGGSTDTQYF	TGTGCCAGCAGCTTAATTGCTAGCGGGGGCAGCACAGATACGCAGTATTTT
TRBJ1-2	TRBV5-1	NA	NA	CASSIDRNYGYTF	TGCGCCAGCAGCATTGACAGGAACTATGGCTACACCTTC
TRBJ2-7	TRBV19	TRBD1	NA	CASRRTGEGEQYF	TGTGCCAGTAGAAGGACAGGGGAAGGCGAGCAGTACTTC
TRBJ1-3	TRBV11-3	NA	NA	CASSPQGSGNTIYF	TGTGCCAGCAGCCCGCAGGGTTCTGGAAACACCATATATTTT
TRBJ2-1	TRBV29-1	NA	NA	CSVDGAYNEQFF	TGCAGCGTTGATGGGGCTTACAATGAGCAGTTCTTC
TRBJ1-1	TRBV7-9	NA	NA	CASSHPGGSEAFF	TGTGCCAGCAGCCACCCTGGGGGGAGCGAAGCTTTCTTT
TRBJ1-3	TRBV2	NA	NA	CASSSREGNTIYF	TGTGCCAGCAGTTCCAGGGAAGGAAACACCATATATTTT
TRBJ1-1	TRBV30	NA	NA	CAWSYRVDTEAFF	TGTGCCTGGTCCTACAGGGTAGACACTGAAGCTTTCTTT
TRBJ2-7	TRBV6-1	NA	NA	CASSDMTGVLYEQYF	TGTGCCAGCAGTGACATGACCGGGGTTCTCTACGAGCAGTACTTC
TRBJ1-3	TRBV3-1/TRBV3-2	NA	NA	CASSPGFTGNTIYF	TGTGCCAGCAGCCCAGGGTTCACAGGAAACACCATATATTTT
TRBJ1-5	TRBV10-2	NA	NA	CASSPPHSQPQHF	TGCGCCAGCAGTCCTCCGCATAGTCAGCCCCAGCATTTT
TRBJ1-1	TRBV2	TRBD1	NA	CASRGQGNPEAFF	TGTGCCAGCAGGGGACAGGGTAATCCTGAAGCTTTCTTT
TRBJ2-4	TRBV4-3	NA	NA	CASSEVRLAKNIQYF	TGCGCCAGCAGCGAGGTTCGCTTAGCCAAAAACATTCAGTACTTC
TRBJ1-2	TRBV5-4	TRBD1	NA	CASSQGAAGNYGYTF	TGTGCCAGCAGCCAGGGGGCCGCAGGTAACTATGGCTACACCTTC
TRBJ1-6	TRBV7-2	TRBD1	NA	CASSSGQGASPLHF	TGTGCCAGCAGCTCGGGACAGGGAGCCTCACCCCTCCACTTT
TRBJ1-4	TRBV5-1	NA	NA	CASSLQEKLFF	TGCGCCAGCAGCTTGCAGGAAAAACTGTTTTTT
TRBJ1-3	TRBV3-1/TRBV3-2	NA	NA	CASSQRDSGNTIYF	TGTGCCAGCAGCCAGAGGGACTCTGGAAACACCATATATTTT
TRBJ1-1	TRBV19	TRBD1	NA	CASNRGGTEAFF	TGTGCCAGTAACAGGGGAGGAACTGAAGCTTTCTTT
TRBJ1-5	TRBV19	NA	NA	CATYWTDGNQPQHF	TGTGCCACCTATTGGACAGATGGCAATCAGCCCCAGCATTTT
TRBJ1-2	TRBV13	NA	NA	CASSFSGSDGYTF	TGTGCCAGCAGCTTCTCGGGGTCCGATGGCTACACCTTC
TRBJ2-5	TRBV9	TRBD1	NA	CASSGTGTHSEETQYF	TGTGCCAGCAGCGGGACAGGGACTCATTCTGAAGAGACCCAGTACTTC
TRBJ1-6	TRBV9	NA	NA	CASSPGGGYNSPLHF	TGTGCCAGCAGCCCCGGGGGGGGATATAATTCACCCCTCCACTTT
TRBJ1-5	TRBV18	TRBD1	NA	CASSLGQGNQPQHF	TGTGCCAGCTCCCTCGGACAGGGCAATCAGCCCCAGCATTTT
TRBJ1-2	TRBV28	TRBD1	few	CASSLETGVFTF	TGTGCCAGCAGTTTGGAAACAGGGGTCTTCACCTTC
TRBJ1-3	TRBV4-3	TRBD1	NA	CASSQGAGGGNTIYF	TGCGCCAGCAGCCAAGGGGCAGGGGGAGGAAACACCATATATTTT
TRBJ1-6	TRBV5-1	TRBD1	NA	CASSSGDSSYNSPLHF	TGCGCCAGCAGCTCTGGGGACAGCTCCTATAATTCACCCCTCCACTTT
TRBJ2-3	TRBV11-2	NA	NA	CASSLDRDTQYF	TGTGCCAGCAGCTTAGACCGGGATACGCAGTATTTT
TRBJ1-3	TRBV2	TRBD1	NA	CASSVGTGSGNTIYF	TGTGCCAGCAGTGTTGGGACAGGGTCTGGAAACACCATATATTTT
TRBJ1-2	TRBV10-2	NA	NA	CASSGGSGSISAGYTF	TGCGCCAGCAGTGGTGGATCGGGGAGCATTTCGGCCGGCTACACCTTC
TRBJ1-5	TRBV19	NA	few	CASSMGSNQPQHF	TGTGCCAGTAGTATGGGCAGCAATCAGCCCCAGCATTTT
TRBJ2-7	TRBV30	TRBD1	once	CAWSPNRDRGTYEQYF	TGTGCCTGGAGTCCGAACCGGGACAGGGGAACCTACGAGCAGTACTTC
TRBJ2-1	TRBV3-1/TRBV3-2	NA	NA	CASSPRETYNEQFF	TGTGCCAGCAGCCCTAGGGAGACCTACAATGAGCAGTTCTTC
TRBJ1-1	TRBV30	NA	NA	CAWVGQRNTEAFF	TGTGCCTGGGTAGGACAGAGAAACACTGAAGCTTTCTTT
TRBJ2-7	TRBV2	NA	NA	CATQSYRSSYEQYF	TGTGCCACCCAGTCATACAGGAGCTCCTACGAGCAGTACTTC
TRBJ2-5	TRBV5-4	TRBD1	NA	CASSPDRQETQYF	TGTGCCAGCAGCCCGGACAGGCAAGAGACCCAGTACTTC
TRBJ1-1	TRBV5-1	NA	once	CASSQGVGGSNTEAFF	TGCGCCAGCAGCCAGGGTGTAGGGGGATCGAACACTGAAGCTTTCTTT
TRBJ1-5	TRBV19	NA	NA	CASSITGGNQPQHF	TGTGCCAGTAGTATCACCGGGGGCAATCAGCCCCAGCATTTT
TRBJ1-1	TRBV6-5	TRBD1	NA	CASRTGQGNTEAFF	TGTGCCAGCAGAACAGGACAGGGCAACACTGAAGCTTTCTTT
TRBJ2-7	TRBV6-5	NA	NA	CASSYSPQDYEQYF	TGTGCCAGCAGTTACTCGCCGCAGGACTACGAGCAGTACTTC
TRBJ1-1	TRBV7-8	NA	NA	CASSKVRVTEAFF	TGTGCCAGCAGCAAGGTTCGGGTCACTGAAGCTTTCTTT
TRBJ1-2	TRBV28	NA	NA	CASRGGAARDGYTF	TGTGCCAGCAGGGGGGGGGCGGCGCGGGATGGCTACACCTTC
TRBJ2-7	TRBV4-3	NA	NA	CASSPNREGGEQYF	TGCGCCAGCAGCCCGAACCGTGAGGGTGGCGAGCAGTACTTC
TRBJ1-4	TRBV19	TRBD1	once	CASSLWTGRGEKLFF	TGTGCCAGTAGTCTTTGGACAGGGCGGGGAGAAAAACTGTTTTTT
TRBJ2-7	TRBV3-1/TRBV3-2	NA	NA	CASSQAGPVGEQYF	TGTGCCAGCAGCCAGGCGGGCCCCGTCGGGGAGCAGTACTTC
TRBJ1-1	TRBV29-1	NA	NA	CSVEWGVTEAFF	TGCAGCGTTGAATGGGGGGTGACTGAAGCTTTCTTT
TRBJ1-5	TRBV2	NA	NA	CASSGGGRDRDQPQHF	TGTGCCAGCAGTGGGGGGGGCAGGGACCGGGATCAGCCCCAGCATTTT
TRBJ1-4	TRBV11-2	NA	NA	CASSLVPMRGTNEKLFF	TGTGCCAGCAGCTTAGTCCCAATGAGAGGCACTAATGAAAAACTGTTTTTT
TRBJ1-4	TRBV5-4	TRBD1	NA	CASSPDREVGEKLFF	TGTGCCAGCAGCCCCGACAGGGAGGTGGGAGAAAAACTGTTTTTT
TRBJ2-5	TRBV10-1	TRBD1	NA	CASSGVTGVQTQYF	TGCGCCAGCAGTGGCGTTACAGGGGTGCAGACCCAGTACTTC
TRBJ2-5	TRBV5-1	TRBD1	NA	CASSLDREETQYF	TGCGCCAGCAGCCTTGACAGGGAAGAGACCCAGTACTTC
TRBJ1-5	TRBV2	TRBD1	NA	CASRPTGAGNQPQHF	TGTGCCAGCAGACCGACAGGGGCTGGGAATCAGCCCCAGCATTTT